This T cell receptor beta chain was sequenced during a study of blood T cell repertoires in COVID-19. The wider study: Both acute and convalescent COVID-19 samples were obtained from the United States, Italy and Spain. The cDNA or gDNA used as material had been derived from T cells, B-cell-depleted T cells, or PBMCs.

Authors' processing steps: Estimation of nucleated cell counts was performed using reference gene primer amplification. Method: immunoSEQ multiplex PCR; TCRdb's copy keeps in-frame clones and lacks some. That table furnishes V, J and clone size, whereas the DNA furnished D and trimming. The table includes 75,000 or so clones, roughly 80% detected once. Germline lookup yields CDR1 SGHTA and CDR2 FQGNSA. Trimming removed 2 bases at V and 2 bases at J, with 6 bases between. The CDR3 has 13 amino acids. The clonotype was recovered from a woman aged 70 to 79 with acute or convalescent COVID-19. Sequenced: peripheral blood. V gene TRBV7-2 combines with J gene TRBJ1-2; D possibly corresponds to TRBD1 (6 bases). The CDR3 sequence: CASSLQGNYGYTF. The CDR3 region has the DNA TGTGCCAGCAGCTTACAGGGGAACTATGGCTACACCTTC.